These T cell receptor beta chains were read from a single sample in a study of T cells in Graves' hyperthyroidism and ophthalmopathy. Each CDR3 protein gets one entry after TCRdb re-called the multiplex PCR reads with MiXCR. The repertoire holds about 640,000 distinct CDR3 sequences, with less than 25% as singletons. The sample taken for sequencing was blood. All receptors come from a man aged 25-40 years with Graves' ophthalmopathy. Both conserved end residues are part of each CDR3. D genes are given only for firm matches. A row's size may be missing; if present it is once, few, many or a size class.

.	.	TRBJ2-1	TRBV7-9	TGTGCCAGCAGCTTAAAATGGGTCTGGTCCTACAATGAGCAGTTCTTC	CASSLKWVWSYNEQFF
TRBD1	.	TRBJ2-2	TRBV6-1	TGTGCCAGCAGATACGAGGACAGGGCCCGTACCGGGGAGCTGTTTTTT	CASRYEDRARTGELFF
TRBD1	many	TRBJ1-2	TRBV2	TGTGCCAGCAGCGCGGGACAGGGAGGCTATGGCTACACCTTC	CASSAGQGGYGYTF
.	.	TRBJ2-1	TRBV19	TGTGCCAGTAGTCTCCTCCCGGGACCGTCTAACAATGAGCAGTTCTTC	CASSLLPGPSNNEQFF
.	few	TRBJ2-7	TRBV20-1	TGCAGTGCTTGGGCTAGACTGACTACCTCCTACGAGCAGTACTTC	CSAWARLTTSYEQYF
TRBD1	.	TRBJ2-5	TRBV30	TGTGCCTGGCACCGGGACAGGGGCAGGACCCAGTACTTC	CAWHRDRGRTQYF
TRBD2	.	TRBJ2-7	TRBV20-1	TGCAGTGCTAGAGGAGCGGGAGGCTTCTCTAATCATATCGGCGAGCAGTACTTC	CSARGAGGFSNHIGEQYF
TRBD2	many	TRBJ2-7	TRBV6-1	TGTGCCAGCAGTTTGACTAGCGGGAGCTCCTACGAGCAGTACTTC	CASSLTSGSSYEQYF
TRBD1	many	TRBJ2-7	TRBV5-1	TGCGCCAGCAGCTCTTCGACAGGGACCTACGAGCAGTACTTC	CASSSSTGTYEQYF
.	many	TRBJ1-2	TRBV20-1	TGCAGTGCCGGGGGCGTTGGTGGCTACACCTTC	CSAGGVGGYTF
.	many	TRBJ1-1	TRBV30	TGTGCCTGGACTCTCGGGGTGAACACTGAAGCTTTCTTT	CAWTLGVNTEAFF
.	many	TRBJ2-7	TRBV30	TGTGCCTGGAGTGTAGGGAGCGTTACCTACGAGCAGTACTTC	CAWSVGSVTYEQYF
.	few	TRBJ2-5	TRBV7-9	TGTGCCAGCAGCAATGACGACAGGCGGAATCCCTCCTACTACTTC	CASSNDDRRNPSYYF
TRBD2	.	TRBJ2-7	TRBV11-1	TGTGCCAGCAGCCCTCCGGGACTAGCGGGAATGGCCTACGAGCAGTACTTC	CASSPPGLAGMAYEQYF
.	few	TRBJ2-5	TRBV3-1	TGTGCCAGCAGCCAAGAAATCACTAGCAGGGGGCAAGAGACCCAGTACTTC	CASSQEITSRGQETQYF
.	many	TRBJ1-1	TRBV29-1	TGCAGCGTTGAAAGGGGGAACACTGAAGCTTTCTTT	CSVERGNTEAFF
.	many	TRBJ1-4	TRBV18	TGTGCCAGCTCACCACAGGGAGAAAAACTGTTTTTT	CASSPQGEKLFF
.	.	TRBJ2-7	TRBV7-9	TGTGCCAGCAGCTTATCCGGGACTCCTATACCCTACGAGCAGTACTTC	CASSLSGTPIPYEQYF
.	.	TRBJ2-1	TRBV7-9	TGTGCCAGCAGCCCTGCGTGGCAGGCGGATTACAATGAGCAGTTCTTC	CASSPAWQADYNEQFF
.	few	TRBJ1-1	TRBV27	TGTGCCAGCAGTCCAGGGATGAACACTGAAGCTCTCTTT	CASSPGMNTEALF
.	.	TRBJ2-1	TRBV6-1	TGTGCCAGCAGCCAAGATCGAGATGGTGGTTACAATGAGCAGTTCTTC	CASSQDRDGGYNEQFF
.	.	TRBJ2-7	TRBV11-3	TGTGCCAGCAGCACACAGAGGGGAGAGCAGTACTTC	CASSTQRGEQYF
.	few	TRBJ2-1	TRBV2	TGTGCCAGCAGTGATGGGATTACCCACGGGGGGTTCTTC	CASSDGITHGGFF
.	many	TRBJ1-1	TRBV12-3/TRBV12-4	TGTGCCAGCAGTTTCCAGGCCCCGTCAGCCGCTTTCTTT	CASSFQAPSAAFF
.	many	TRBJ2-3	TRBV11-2	TGTGCCAGCAGCTTAGTAGGACTCAACACAGATACGCAGTATTTT	CASSLVGLNTDTQYF
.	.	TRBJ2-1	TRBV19	TGTGCCAGTAGTCCGTATGAAGGGGCGGGCCGCTACAATGAGCAGTTCTTC	CASSPYEGAGRYNEQFF
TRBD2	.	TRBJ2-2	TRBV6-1	TGTGCCAGCAGTGAAGCGTCTAGCGGGAGATTCGGGGAGCTGTTTTTT	CASSEASSGRFGELFF